This T cell receptor beta chain derives from a study of long-term antiretroviral therapy in people with HIV. The V end was cut by 3 bases, the J end by 4 bases, with 7 bases between. The CDR3 length is 13 residues. Germline-derived CDR1 and CDR2 are SGHRS and YFSETQ. This clone was counted only a few times. They ran version v3.0 of the immunoSEQ assay at survey level. TCRdb keeps only in-frame clones here, not all; method: immunoSEQ multiplex PCR. The sample yields tens of thousands of clones, around 80% seen once. V usage is TRBV5-1 and J usage is TRBJ2-2; D unresolved. This sequence was found in a woman under 30 with HIV. Here the sequenced sample was unsorted PBMCs, taken 0.8 years after starting antiretroviral therapy. CDR3 region: CASSSDVTGELFF. The CDR3 nucleotides are TGCGCCAGCAGCTCAGATGTCACCGGGGAGCTGTTTTTT.